This TCR beta chain was documented in a study of T cells in Graves' hyperthyroidism and ophthalmopathy. Study observations and caveats: Blood also held most thyroid clonotypes expanded beyond 0.001. In the analysis, a 13 V-J model separated ophthalmopathy from stable hyperthyroidism.

RNA transcripts gave rise to amplified TCR beta CDR3 regions. Using the HTBI primer set, a first-round RT-PCR was run on the TCR CDR3. One entry per CDR3 protein, called by TCRdb with MiXCR from the multiplex PCR reads. The repertoire consists of fewer than 600,000 distinct CDR3 sequences, with about an eighth occurring once and the leading ten covering less than 20%. This CDR3 has 20 amino acids. V shed 4 bases, J shed 3 bases, and the junction held 18 bases outside the gene matches. Germline V gives CDR1 MNHEY, CDR2 SMNVEV (reference sequence). The sample holds a few counts of this clonotype. Its antigen is not known.

Sample: blood. The chain uses TRBV27 and TRBJ2-2, with 9 bases fitting TRBD2. The sequence came from a woman under 30 with Graves' hyperthyroidism. CDR3 nucleotide sequence: TGTGCCAGCAGTTCTATGAGGGGGATAGTAGCGGGAGTAGACACCGGGGAGCTGTTTTTT. It encodes CASSSMRGIVAGVDTGELFF.